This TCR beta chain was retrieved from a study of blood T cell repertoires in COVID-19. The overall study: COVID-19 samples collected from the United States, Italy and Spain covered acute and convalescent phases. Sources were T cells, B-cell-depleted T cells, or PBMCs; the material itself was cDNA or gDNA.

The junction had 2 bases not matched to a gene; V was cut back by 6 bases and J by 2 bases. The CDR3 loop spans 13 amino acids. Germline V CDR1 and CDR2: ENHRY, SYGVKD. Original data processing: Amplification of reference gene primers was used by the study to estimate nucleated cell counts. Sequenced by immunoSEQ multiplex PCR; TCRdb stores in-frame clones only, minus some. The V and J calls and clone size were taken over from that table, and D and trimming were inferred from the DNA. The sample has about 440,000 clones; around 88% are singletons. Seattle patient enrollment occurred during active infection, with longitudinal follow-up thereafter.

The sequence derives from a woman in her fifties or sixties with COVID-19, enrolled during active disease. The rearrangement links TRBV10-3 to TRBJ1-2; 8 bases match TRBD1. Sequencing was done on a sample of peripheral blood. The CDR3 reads CAISRDRNYGYTF. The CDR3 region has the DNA TGTGCCATCAGCCGGGACAGGAACTATGGCTACACCTTC.